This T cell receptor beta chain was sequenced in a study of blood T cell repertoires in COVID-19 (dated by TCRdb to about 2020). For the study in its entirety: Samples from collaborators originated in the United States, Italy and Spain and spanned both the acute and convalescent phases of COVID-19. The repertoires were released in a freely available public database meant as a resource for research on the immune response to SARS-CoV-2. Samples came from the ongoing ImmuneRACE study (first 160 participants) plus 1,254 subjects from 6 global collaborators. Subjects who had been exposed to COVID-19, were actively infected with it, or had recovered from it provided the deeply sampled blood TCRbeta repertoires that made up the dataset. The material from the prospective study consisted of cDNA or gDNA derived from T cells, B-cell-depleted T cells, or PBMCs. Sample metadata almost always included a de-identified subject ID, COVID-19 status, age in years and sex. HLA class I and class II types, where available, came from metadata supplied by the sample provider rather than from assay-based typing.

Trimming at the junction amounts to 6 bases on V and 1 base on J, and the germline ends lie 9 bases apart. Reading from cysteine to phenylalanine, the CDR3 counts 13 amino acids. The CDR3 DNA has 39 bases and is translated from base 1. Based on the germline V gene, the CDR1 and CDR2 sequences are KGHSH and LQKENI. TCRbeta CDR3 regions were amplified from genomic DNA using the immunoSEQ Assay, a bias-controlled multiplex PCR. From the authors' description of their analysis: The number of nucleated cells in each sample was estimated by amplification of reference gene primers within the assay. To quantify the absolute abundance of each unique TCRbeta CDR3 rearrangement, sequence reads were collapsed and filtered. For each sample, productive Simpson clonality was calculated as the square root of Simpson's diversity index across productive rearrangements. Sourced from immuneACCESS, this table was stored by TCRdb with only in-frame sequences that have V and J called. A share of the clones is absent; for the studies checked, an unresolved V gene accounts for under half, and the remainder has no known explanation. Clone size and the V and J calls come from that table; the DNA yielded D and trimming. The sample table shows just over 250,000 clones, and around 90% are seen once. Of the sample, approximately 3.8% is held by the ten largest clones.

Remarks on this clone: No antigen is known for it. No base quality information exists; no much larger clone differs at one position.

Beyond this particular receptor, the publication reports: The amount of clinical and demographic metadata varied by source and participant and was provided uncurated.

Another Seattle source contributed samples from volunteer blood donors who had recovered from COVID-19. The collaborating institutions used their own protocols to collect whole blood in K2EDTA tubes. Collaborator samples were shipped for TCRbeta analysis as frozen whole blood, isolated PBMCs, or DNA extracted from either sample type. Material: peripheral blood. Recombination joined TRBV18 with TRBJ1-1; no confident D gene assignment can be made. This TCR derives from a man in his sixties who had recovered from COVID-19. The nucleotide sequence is TGTGCCAGCTCCCCTGGCAGGAACACTGAAGCTTTCTTT. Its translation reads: CASSPGRNTEAFF.